This T cell receptor beta chain stems from a study of blood T cell repertoires in COVID-19. Study-level background: Italy, Spain and the United States were the sources of the convalescent and acute COVID-19 samples. Sources were T cells, B-cell-depleted T cells, or PBMCs; the material itself was cDNA or gDNA.

V was clipped by 0 bases and J by 3 bases, with 9 bases between them. The CDR3 runs 16 residues. Germline values: CDR1 MNHEY, CDR2 SMNVEV (reference sequence). Study processing details: Amplifying reference gene primers gave estimates of nucleated cell counts. Here immunoSEQ multiplex PCR was the method, and the copy in TCRdb shows in-frame clones only, minus some. From that table come the V and J calls and clone size; the DNA was used to work out D and trimming. The table includes over 150,000 clones, about 90% detected once. The chain recombines TRBV27 with TRBJ2-6; possible D gene TRBD1, 5 bases. This TCR came from a man in his fifties with acute or convalescent COVID-19. The sample consisted of peripheral blood. CDR3 sequence: CASSLSARVGANVLTF. In nucleotides, the CDR3 is TGTGCCAGCAGTTTATCAGCCAGGGTTGGGGCCAACGTCCTGACTTTC. Full variable domain (remainder filled in from reference TRBV27 and TRBJ2-6): EAQVTQNPRYLITVTGKKLTVTCSQNMNHEYMSWYRQDPGLGLRQIYYSMNVEVTDKGDVPEGYKVSRKEKRNFPLILESPSPNQTSLYFCASSLSARVGANVLTFGAGSRLTVL.